What follows are 29 T cell receptor beta chains derived from one specimen sequenced in a study of blood T cell repertoires in COVID-19. TCRdb's copy holds only in-frame clones and misses some; the assay was immunoSEQ multiplex PCR. Altogether 250,000 or so clones are present, roughly four fifths being singletons, with the ten largest covering about 4%. The sequencing sample was made of peripheral blood. These receptors were collected from a man between 50 and 59 years old with acute or convalescent COVID-19.

V gene TRBV7-8 combines with J gene TRBJ2-4; 7 bases are shared with TRBD1. The germline V gene has CDR1 SGHVS and CDR2 FQNEAQ. There are 14 residues in the CDR3. J gave up 4 bases and V 5 bases, and 5 bases lay outside the gene matches. The CDR3 DNA is TGTGCCAGCAGCATCCGGGACAGAAAAAACATTCAGTACTTC. The encoded protein is CASSIRDRKNIQYF.

The chain recombines TRBV7-3 with TRBJ2-1; 7 bases align to TRBD2. Losses at the gene ends were 3 bases for V and 12 bases for J; bases not matched to a gene: 8. Germline V CDR1 and CDR2: SGHTA, FQGTGA. The CDR3 has 13 amino acids. The CDR3 here is CASSFGTNEAQFF. CDR3 nucleotides: TGTGCCAGCAGCTTTGGGACTAATGAGGCGCAGTTCTTC. The full variable domain, its missing parts supplied by reference TRBV7-3 and TRBJ2-1, is GAGVSQTPSNKVTEKGKYVELRCDPISGHTALYWYRQSLGQGPEFLIYFQGTGAADDSGLPNDRFFAVRPEGSVSTLKIQRTERGDSAVYLCASSFGTNEAQFFGPGTRLTVL.

The chain joins TRBV27 to TRBJ1-5, with 7 bases matching TRBD1. The CDR3 consists of 13 residues. Germline CDR1 and CDR2: MNHEY and SMNVEV (reference sequence). With 4 bases clipped from V and 7 bases from J, the junction kept 4 bases outside the gene matches. The CDR3 region has the DNA TGTGCCAGCAGTTGGCAGGGGGGACAGCCCCAGCATTTT. This encodes CASSWQGGQPQHF.

J is TRBJ2-7 and V is TRBV28; tentatively, D is TRBD1 (5 bases). CDR3 length equals 15 residues. In germline, CDR1 is MDHEN, CDR2 SYDVKM. Trimming took 7 bases from V and 0 from J, leaving 16 bases between them. For the CDR3, the DNA is TGTGCCAGCACCTCCTCCCGGACACCCTCCTACGAGCAGTACTTC. It yields the protein CASTSSRTPSYEQYF.

The rearrangement links TRBV6-5 to TRBJ2-1; D is possibly TRBD1 (5 bases). The CDR3 consists of 14 residues. Per the germline V gene, CDR1 is MNHEY and CDR2 is SVGAGI. V shed 0 bases and J shed 4 bases, with 7 bases lying between them. The CDR3 region has the DNA TGTGCCAGCAGTTACTCTACAGGTTACAATGAGCAGTTCTTC. Protein product: CASSYSTGYNEQFF.

The chain couples TRBV4-1 to TRBJ1-1; maybe TRBD1 (5 bases). V shed 7 bases and J shed 1 base, with 13 bases lying between them. The CDR3 sequence is 14 residues long. In germline, CDR1 is MGHRA, CDR2 YSYEKL. The CDR3 bases are TGCGCCAGCAACACCCTCGGGGGGAACACTGAAGCTTTCTTT. Translated: CASNTLGGNTEAFF.

The chain combines TRBV28 with TRBJ2-3; 8 bases are a match to TRBD2. This CDR3 has 15 residues. Germline V gene lookup returns CDR1 MDHEN and CDR2 SYDVKM. V was pared by 5 bases and J by 1 base, with 5 bases of the junction left unmatched. The CDR3 coding sequence is TGTGCCAGCAGTAGCGGGAGTGGTGGCACAGATACGCAGTATTTT. It encodes CASSSGSGGTDTQYF. The full variable domain, its missing parts supplied by reference TRBV28 and TRBJ2-3, is DVKVTQSSRYLVKRTGEKVFLECVQDMDHENMFWYRQDPGLGLRLIYFSYDVKMKEKGDIPEGYSVSREKKERFSLILESASTNQTSMYLCASSSGSGGTDTQYFGPGTRLTVL.

The J gene is TRBJ2-1, the V gene TRBV9, with TRBD1 matching over 7 bases. The ends lost 4 bases at V and 4 bases at J; junction bases unmatched: 11. The CDR3 runs to 16 residues. Germline V gene data show CDR1 as SGDLS and CDR2 as YYNGEE. CDR3 loop: CASSSDSDRFYNEQFF. The DNA for the CDR3 is TGTGCCAGCAGCTCCGACTCGGACAGGTTTTACAATGAGCAGTTCTTC.

CDR3 in DNA: TGTGCCAGCAGTGAAAGGACAGGGGCGATCAATCAGCCCCAGCATTTT. As protein: CASSERTGAINQPQHF. This chain uses TRBV2 with TRBJ1-5; 9 nucleotides agree with TRBD1. The CDR3 is 16 amino acids. Losses at the gene ends were 2 bases for V and 3 bases for J; bases not matched to a gene: 5. Per germline, CDR1 SNHLY and CDR2 FYNNEI. Full variable domain (outside the CDR3, taken from reference TRBV2 and TRBJ1-5): EPEVTQTPSHQVTQMGQEVILRCVPISNHLYFYWYRQILGQKVEFLVSFYNNEISEKSEIFDDQFSVERPDGSNFTLKIRSTKLEDSAMYFCASSERTGAINQPQHFGDGTRLSIL.

This chain's CDR3 is CASSSSTIKRGQNTEAFF. As DNA, the CDR3 is TGTGCCAGCTCATCATCCACGATTAAGAGGGGACAGAACACTGAAGCTTTCTTT. The gene calls are TRBV18 and TRBJ1-1; TRBD1 might be the D (6 bases). The V and J ends lost 5 bases and 1 base respectively, with 23 bases between them. CDR3 size: 18 residues. Germline V gene sequence: CDR1 KGHSH, CDR2 LQKENI.

The count of this clone is one. Within the sample, other DNA sequences also encode this same CDR3. V is TRBV12-3 or TRBV12-4 and J is TRBJ1-5; D unresolved. The CDR3 length is 13 residues. V lost 2 bases to trimming and J lost 1 base, with 3 bases between them. The CDR3 spells CASSLSSNQPQHF. For the CDR3, the DNA is TGTGCCAGCAGTTTATCAAGCAATCAGCCCCAGCATTTT.

This sequence joins TRBV19 and TRBJ2-1; TRBD1 is a possible D gene (5 bases). The CDR3 consists of 14 residues. Trimming stripped 1 base from V and 6 bases from J, with 10 bases between. Germline CDR1 and CDR2: LNHDA and SQIVND (reference sequence). The CDR3 sequence: CASSIGRGGNEQFF. The CDR3 nucleotides are TGTGCCAGTAGTATAGGAAGGGGCGGCAATGAGCAGTTCTTC.

V and J are TRBV9 and TRBJ2-3; TRBD2 agrees at 8 bases. V was clipped by 0 bases and J by 0 bases; unmatched bases: 15. The CDR3 sequence is 20 residues long. Germline V lookup: CDR1 SGDLS, CDR2 YYNGEE. CDR3 region: CASSVVPEGLSGASTDTQYF. For the CDR3, the DNA is TGTGCCAGCAGCGTAGTTCCCGAGGGTCTTAGCGGGGCTAGCACAGATACGCAGTATTTT.

In its sample, this clone was seen once. The chain carries TRBV18 and TRBJ2-7; D possibly corresponds to TRBD1 (5 bases). This CDR3 contains 12 residues. The germline V gene has CDR1 KGHSH and CDR2 LQKENI. Trimming removed 4 bases from V and 5 bases from J, with 9 bases in between. The CDR3 DNA is TGTGCCAGCTCACGACAGCAGGACGAGCAGTACTTC. Amino acid sequence: CASSRQQDEQYF. Full variable domain (rest looked up from reference TRBV18 and TRBJ2-7): NAGVMQNPRHLVRRRGQEARLRCSPMKGHSHVYWYRQLPEEGLKFMVYLQKENIIDESGMPKERFSAEFPKEGPSILRIQQVVRGDSAAYFCASSRQQDEQYFGPGTRLTVT.

The chain couples TRBV14 to TRBJ1-2, with unresolved D. The V end lost 0 bases, the J end lost 8 bases, and 16 bases lay between the germline ends. The CDR3 consists of 15 residues. The V gene's germline CDR1 is SGHDN and CDR2 FVKESK. This CDR3 is CASSQDALAGLGYTF. The CDR3 DNA sequence: TGTGCCAGCAGCCAAGATGCGTTGGCGGGTCTCGGCTACACCTTC. Drawing the rest from reference TRBV14 and TRBJ1-2, the complete variable domain is EAGVTQFPSHSVIEKGQTVTLRCDPISGHDNLYWYRRVMGKEIKFLLHFVKESKQDESGMPNNRFLAERTGGTYSTLKVQPAELEDSGVYFCASSQDALAGLGYTFGSGTRLTVV.

This clone is a singleton in its sample. The chain links TRBV20-1 to TRBJ2-7, with 11 nucleotides matching TRBD2. This CDR3 spans 13 amino acids. Germline V CDR1 and CDR2: DFQATT, SNEGSKA (reference sequence). Trimming took 3 bases from V and 6 from J; bases not matched to a gene: 4. CDR3 loop: CSASRTSGFEQYF. DNA of the CDR3: TGCAGTGCTAGTAGGACTAGCGGGTTCGAGCAGTACTTC.

The chain employs TRBV9 and TRBJ1-5; no clear D gene. Germline CDR1 SGDLS, CDR2 YYNGEE. The length of the CDR3 is 14 residues. The V gene lost 3 bases and the J gene lost 3 bases, with 10 bases spanning the gap. CDR3 in amino acids: CASSAGLTNQPQHF. The CDR3 nucleotides read TGTGCCAGCAGCGCCGGACTGACCAATCAGCCCCAGCATTTT.

The chain is built from TRBV7-9 and TRBJ2-7; D possibly corresponds to TRBD2 (6 bases). Trimming left V 2 bases short and J 7 bases short, with 9 bases between. Germline assignment: CDR1 SEHNR and CDR2 FQNEAQ (reference sequence). The CDR3 length is 12 residues. CDR3 DNA: TGTGCCAGCAGCTTAAGAGCGGGTGAGCAGTACTTC. Amino acid sequence: CASSLRAGEQYF.

This chain joins TRBV5-1 and TRBJ1-1; 7 bases line up with TRBD1. CDR3 length: 19 residues. Germline V gene data show CDR1 as SGHRS and CDR2 as YFSETQ. The J segment lost 5 bases and the V segment lost 0 bases, leaving 19 bases of the junction unmatched. CDR3 sequence: CASSLDIRTGRALRTEAFF. In DNA form, the CDR3 reads TGCGCCAGCAGCTTGGACATCCGGACAGGCCGCGCGTTGAGGACTGAAGCTTTCTTT.

Only a few counts were recorded for this clone. The rearrangement uses TRBV15 and TRBJ1-5; D gene unclear. Trimming left V 2 bases short and J 3 bases short, with 17 bases between. Per the germline V gene, CDR1 is LNHNV and CDR2 is YYDKDF (reference sequence). CDR3 length: 17 amino acids. CDR3 nucleotides: TGTGCCACCAGCAGAAGACCTAGAGGCCGCCACAATCAGCCCCAGCATTTT. Encoded protein: CATSRRPRGRHNQPQHF.

This clone was seen a few times. This chain links TRBV11-2 with TRBJ2-5; D may be TRBD1 (5 bases). Germline V gene lookup returns CDR1 SGHAT and CDR2 FQNNGV. V lost 3 bases and J lost 2, with 13 bases in between. The CDR3 runs to 15 residues. The CDR3 DNA reads as TGTGCCAGCAGCTTGATTGGGGCAGCACAAGAGACCCAGTACTTC. Protein: CASSLIGAAQETQYF.

The chain couples TRBV19 to TRBJ1-4; no clear D. CDR3 length: 14 amino acids. In germline, CDR1 is LNHDA, CDR2 SQIVND (reference sequence). V was pared by 3 bases and J by 5 bases, with 10 bases between. The CDR3 DNA follows: TGTGCCAGTAGTATGTTCTCCGGGAATGAAAAACTGTTTTTT. Translated: CASSMFSGNEKLFF.

This chain uses TRBV29-1 with TRBJ2-5; 11 positions agree with TRBD2. CDR3 length: 15 amino acids. V shed 4 bases and J 2 bases; nucleotides not matched to a gene: 6. The germline CDR1 and CDR2 sequences are SQVTM and ANQGSEA. The CDR3 DNA reads as TGCAGCGTTGGCCTAGCGGGGGGCAGACAAGAGACCCAGTACTTC. It codes for CSVGLAGGRQETQYF.

The J gene is TRBJ1-2, the V gene TRBV6-1, with 7 nucleotides matching TRBD1. This CDR3 is 13 amino acids long. The germline gives CDR1 MNHNS, CDR2 SASEGT. V lost 3 bases, J lost 7 bases, and 5 bases stayed unmatched. CDR3 sequence: CASSDWDSGGYTF. The CDR3 nucleotides are TGTGCCAGCAGTGATTGGGACAGCGGTGGCTACACCTTC.

On this clone itself: The sample carries other DNA sequences with the same CDR3. The V call is TRBV18, the J call TRBJ2-5; D is uncertain. V was pared by 0 bases and J by 4 bases, with 6 bases between. Germline V gives CDR1 KGHSH, CDR2 LQKENI. The CDR3 consists of 13 residues. CDR3 nucleotide sequence: TGTGCCAGCTCACCACCTTCGGGAGAGACCCAGTACTTC. It encodes CASSPPSGETQYF.

V gene TRBV3-1 (or the pseudogene TRBV3-2) combines with J gene TRBJ2-3; 16 positions match TRBD2. V shed 5 bases and J 5 bases; nucleotides not matched to a gene: 13. The germline V gene has CDR1 LGHDT and CDR2 YNNKEL (reference sequence). This CDR3 spans 19 amino acids. CDR3 residues: CASSGRGLAGGPVIDTQYF. Here the CDR3 DNA reads TGTGCCAGCAGCGGGAGGGGACTAGCGGGAGGGCCCGTCATAGATACGCAGTATTTT.

The chain links TRBV6-5 to TRBJ1-1; tentatively, D is TRBD1 (5 bases). Germline V lookup: CDR1 MNHEY, CDR2 SVGAGI. The V and J ends lost 4 bases and 4 bases respectively, with 10 bases between them. This CDR3 has 13 amino acids. The CDR3 sequence: CASSSGWGTEAFF. For the CDR3, the DNA is TGTGCCAGCAGTTCAGGGTGGGGCACTGAAGCTTTCTTT.

Only one count was recorded for this clone. The chain carries TRBV2 and TRBJ2-1; 8 bases agree with TRBD1. The CDR3 has 15 residues. CDR1 is SNHLY and CDR2 is FYNNEI in the germline V gene. The V segment lost 3 bases and the J segment 6 bases; nucleotides outside the gene matches: 7. CDR3 residues: CASSEWQGASNEQFF. The CDR3 coding sequence is TGTGCCAGCAGTGAGTGGCAGGGGGCGAGCAATGAGCAGTTCTTC.

The genes are TRBV28 and TRBJ1-2; 9 positions match TRBD1. CDR1 MDHEN and CDR2 SYDVKM come from the germline V gene. The V gene end was trimmed by 3 bases and the J gene end by 6 bases; junction bases not matched to a gene: 17. The CDR3 totals 18 residues. This CDR3 reads CASSFNPPGQGSDNGYTF. CDR3 DNA sequence: TGTGCCAGCAGTTTTAACCCTCCGGGACAGGGAAGTGATAATGGCTACACCTTC.